The clone carrying this TCR beta chain was counted many times. The data belong to a study of blood T cell repertoires in COVID-19. Study at large: PBMCs, B-cell-depleted T cells, or T cells provided the cDNA or gDNA that made up the material.

The authors' processing: Quantification of nucleated cells was approximated via reference gene primer amplification. Here immunoSEQ multiplex PCR was the method, and the copy in TCRdb shows in-frame clones only, minus some. V and J calls and clone size are those listed in that table; D and trimming were worked out from the DNA. Of about 220,000 clones listed, about 86% were seen once; the top ten hold approximately 1.3%. Participants spanned ages roughly 18 to 90 years and resided in fewer than 30 US areas. Participant-given clinical history determined each cohort assignment. The germline V gene encodes CDR1 MRHNA and CDR2 SNTAGT. There are 16 residues in the CDR3. Trimming took 3 bases from V and 4 from J; bases not matched to a gene: 5.

The sample consisted of PBMCs or T cells enriched from blood (not recorded which). This clonotype was sampled from a woman aged 35 to 49 with acute COVID-19. This rearrangement joins TRBV6-4 to TRBJ2-3, with TRBD2 identical over 12 bases. The CDR3 bases are TGTGCCAGCAGTGAGAGTGGACTAGCGGGGCCAGATACGCAGTATTTT. Translating gives CASSESGLAGPDTQYF.